The rows below give T cell receptor beta chains drawn from one sample of a study of radiotherapy plus CTLA-4 blockade in lung cancer. Clones were sequenced by immunoSEQ multiplex PCR, and TCRdb holds only the in-frame ones, with some missing. Of roughly 120,000 clones listed, about 80% are singletons. Here the sequenced sample was peripheral blood, taken from a patient treated with radiotherapy plus ipilimumab. The receptor source for this set is a human donor with non-small cell lung cancer that progressed on radiotherapy plus ipilimumab. Some clones in this sample may be carry-over from other donors' samples. Each CDR3 is given with its conserved first and last residue. The D gene is left open where the match is weak. Not every row has a clone size; where given, it reads once, few, many or a size class.

.,TRBD1,TRBV28,TRBJ2-7,TGTGCCAGCAGTACCCCGGGACAGGGGGGCTGGGGGGAGCAGTACTTC,CASSTPGQGGWGEQYF
.,.,TRBV7-2,TRBJ2-5,TGTGCCAGCAGCTTAATGCGGGTACAAGAGACCCAGTACTTC,CASSLMRVQETQYF
.,.,TRBV5-4,TRBJ1-1,TGTGCCAGCAGCCCACTGAACACTGAAGCTTTCTTT,CASSPLNTEAFF
.,TRBD2,TRBV6-6,TRBJ2-1,TGTGCCAGCAGCTACGCGGCTAGCGGGGTGAACAATGAGCAGTTCTTC,CASSYAASGVNNEQFF
.,.,TRBV28,TRBJ2-3,TGTGCCAGCAGTTTTTCGATCACAGATACGCAGTATTTT,CASSFSITDTQYF
.,TRBD2,TRBV5-4,TRBJ2-1,TGTGCCAGCAGCTCGACCCTTAGCGGGGAGCAGTTCTTC,CASSSTLSGEQFF
few,.,TRBV5-6,TRBJ1-6,TGTGCCAGCAGCTTGGTGAACCCTAAATCACCCCTCCACTTT,CASSLVNPKSPLHF
.,.,TRBV6-5,TRBJ2-1,TGTGCCAGCAGTTACTTCAGGCAGGGGACCTACAATGAGCAGTTCTTC,CASSYFRQGTYNEQFF
.,.,TRBV2,TRBJ2-7,TGTGCCGTCGTTTTAGGGGCTTCCTACGAGCAGTACTTC,CAVVLGASYEQYF
.,TRBD1,TRBV9,TRBJ1-1,TGTGCCAGCAGCGTTTCCCAGGGGGTGGCTGAAGCTTTCTTT,CASSVSQGVAEAFF
.,.,TRBV4-3,TRBJ2-1,TGCGCCAGCAGCCAAGAACTCCACCCCTACAATGAGCAGTTCTTC,CASSQELHPYNEQFF
.,.,TRBV7-8,TRBJ1-1,TGTGCCAGCAGCGGAAACGGGCCAGCTTTCTTT,CASSGNGPAFF
.,.,TRBV7-3,TRBJ2-3,TGTGCCAGCAGCATCTCAGGACAGACAGATACGCAGTATTTT,CASSISGQTDTQYF
.,TRBD2,TRBV5-1,TRBJ2-3,TGCGCCAGCAAATCTAGCGGGGGGGCCCGAGATACGCAGTATTTT,CASKSSGGARDTQYF
.,.,TRBV5-1,TRBJ1-1,TGCGCCAGCAGCTTGATTGGCACAGGGAGCACTGAAGCTTTCTTT,CASSLIGTGSTEAFF
.,.,TRBV29-1,TRBJ2-5,TGCAGCGTTGTGGGGTTACAAGAGACCCAGTACTTC,CSVVGLQETQYF
.,TRBD1,TRBV6-1,TRBJ2-5,TGTGCCAGCAGTGCCGGGACAGGGTCTTTTGAGACCCAGTACTTC,CASSAGTGSFETQYF
once,.,TRBV7-9,TRBJ1-2,TGTGCCAGCAGCTTACTTAGCCATGGCTACACCTTC,CASSLLSHGYTF
.,.,TRBV6-5,TRBJ1-1,TGTGCCAGCAGGTCTATATTGAACACTGAAGCTTTCTTT,CASRSILNTEAFF
.,TRBD1,TRBV18,TRBJ2-7,TGTGCCAGCTCACTTTCGCAGACAGGGGCAACTGACTTC,CASSLSQTGATDF
.,.,TRBV5-1,TRBJ2-5,TGCGCCAGCAGTTATCCAGAAGAGACCCAGTACTTC,CASSYPEETQYF
.,TRBD1,TRBV15,TRBJ2-1,TGTGCCACCAGCAGAGATAGACAGGGAGAGTTCTTC,CATSRDRQGEFF
few,TRBD1,TRBV4-1,TRBJ1-1,TGCGCCAGCAGCCAAGTCGCCTCAGGGGGCTCGAACACTGAAGCTTTCTTT,CASSQVASGGSNTEAFF
.,TRBD2,TRBV6-5,TRBJ2-7,TGTGCCAGCAGCCGCCGGGACTATCGCGACGAGCAGTACTTC,CASSRRDYRDEQYF
.,.,TRBV10-3,TRBJ2-5,TGTGCCATCAGCCGTGGGGGGAGGGCAGGGGAAGAGACCCAGTACTTC,CAISRGGRAGEETQYF
.,.,TRBV4-1,TRBJ2-7,TGCGCCAGCAGCCAAGGAGGGAAGGGCTACGAGCAGTACTTC,CASSQGGKGYEQYF
.,TRBD1,TRBV18,TRBJ1-2,TGTGCCAGCTCACCGTCGACAGGGGGAAGAGCTAACTATGGCTACACCTTC,CASSPSTGGRANYGYTF
.,TRBD1,TRBV9,TRBJ1-2,TGTGCCAGCGGCGTAGTTGGGACAGGGGGCGAGGGCTACACCTTC,CASGVVGTGGEGYTF
.,TRBD2,TRBV5-4,TRBJ2-7,TGTGCCAGCAGCCTCGGGCTAGCGGGGCTCGAGCAGTACTTC,CASSLGLAGLEQYF
.,.,TRBV5-4,TRBJ2-2,TGTGCCAGCAGATCGGGACTTCTCACCGGGGAGCTGTTTTTT,CASRSGLLTGELFF
.,TRBD2,TRBV9,TRBJ2-3,TGTGCCAGCAGCGCGGCTGGGACTAGAGGTTCTGATACGCAGTATTTT,CASSAAGTRGSDTQYF
.,.,TRBV27,TRBJ2-4,TGTGCCACCTCCCCCGGACGCCCAAATTCCATTCAGTACTTC,CATSPGRPNSIQYF
.,.,TRBV7-9,TRBJ1-6,TGTGCCAGCAGCTTAGGTTCACCCCTCCACTTT,CASSLGSPLHF
.,.,TRBV2,TRBJ2-5,TGTGCCAGCAGTGAATTGATTACTGGGGAGACCCAGTACTTC,CASSELITGETQYF
once,TRBD1,TRBV10-2,TRBJ1-1,TGCGCCAGCAGTCCGGGACAGGGATACACTGAAGCTTTCTTT,CASSPGQGYTEAFF
.,TRBD1,TRBV30,TRBJ1-3,TGTGCCTGGAGTGACCAGGGACAGGGCAAAAACACCATATATTTT,CAWSDQGQGKNTIYF
.,TRBD2,TRBV7-9,TRBJ2-1,TGTGCCAGCAGCCCACTCAGCGGGGGGGTGGATAATGAGCAGTTCTTC,CASSPLSGGVDNEQFF
few,.,TRBV6-6,TRBJ1-4,TGTGCCAGCAGCTACAGGGTGGGATGGGAAAAACTGTTTTTT,CASSYRVGWEKLFF
.,.,TRBV4-1,TRBJ1-1,TGCGCCAGCAGCCATGTCGGACAGTCCACTGAAGCTTTCTTT,CASSHVGQSTEAFF
.,TRBD1,TRBV5-1,TRBJ2-7,TGCGCCAGCAGCTTTGGGGGCCTGGGACAGGGGGTTTACGAGCAGTACTTC,CASSFGGLGQGVYEQYF
.,.,TRBV6-5,TRBJ1-1,TGTGCCAGCAGTTACTCCCGATTCGGGAACACTGAAGCTTTCTTT,CASSYSRFGNTEAFF
.,.,TRBV29-1,TRBJ1-2,TGCAGCGTTGATATTGCAGGTACTAACTATGGCTACACCTTC,CSVDIAGTNYGYTF